This T cell receptor beta chain is drawn from a study of OX40 agonist ivuxolimab in advanced cancers. Whole-study context: Males comprised approximately 81% of the group, whose mean age was about 60 years (range roughly 20 to 85).

The table came from immunoSEQ multiplex PCR; TCRdb's copy has only in-frame clones and leaves some out. Altogether fewer than 90,000 clones are present, about nine tenths being singletons, with the ten largest covering about 1.3%. The length of the CDR3 is 17 residues. The V and J ends lost 5 bases and 1 base, in that order; junction bases with no gene match: 8. Germline V CDR1 and CDR2: SNHLY, FYNNEI. The sequence came from an adult with an advanced solid tumor such as melanoma, head and neck, liver or kidney cancer. Sequencing used CD4+ or CD8+ T cells sorted from blood, obtained in a trial of the OX40 agonist ivuxolimab. The chain combines TRBV2 with TRBJ2-2; 9 positions agree with TRBD1. CDR3 DNA: TGTGCCAGCAGTCCCGGGACAGGGCGTTGGAACACCGGGGAGCTGTTTTTT. Amino acids: CASSPGTGRWNTGELFF. The full variable domain, rest sourced from reference TRBV2 and TRBJ2-2, is EPEVTQTPSHQVTQMGQEVILRCVPISNHLYFYWYRQILGQKVEFLVSFYNNEISEKSEIFDDQFSVERPDGSNFTLKIRSTKLEDSAMYFCASSPGTGRWNTGELFFGEGSRLTVL.